Reported below is one T cell receptor beta chain. As yet, its antigen is unknown. The data are from a study of shared clonotypes between healthy human individuals. The CDR3 extends over 11 amino acids. The ends were cut back, 3 bases at V and 14 bases at J, with 11 bases in the middle. Looked up from germline, CDR1 is GTSNPN and CDR2 is SVGIG (reference sequence). Study observations and caveats: Sampling covered blood only; tissue repertoires likely differ. Depth of sequencing was expected to influence donor clonotype sharing. Naive CD4 clonotypes overlapped across a handful of donors at about 5.2%.

Negatively enriched CD4+ T cells were divided by CD45RA into naive and memory. Measured with immunoSEQ multiplex PCR; TCRdb has only the in-frame clones, and not every one. Found here are fewer than 1.4 million clones, approximately 80% of them singletons; the top ten hold 0.5% to 0.65%. The origin of this receptor is a man younger than 35 in good health. Some clones in this sample may be carry-over from other donors' samples. Sequencing was performed on memory CD4+ T cells from PBMCs. As to subset: CD45RA-negative fraction. The chain carries TRBV30 and TRBJ1-6, with unresolved D. DNA for the CDR3: TGTGCCTGGAGCGGCCGAGGGACCCTCCACTTT. The encoded protein is CAWSGRGTLHF.